The TCR beta chain under discussion was sequenced for a study of blood T cell repertoires in COVID-19. Overall study context: Whether acute or convalescent, the COVID-19 samples came from the United States, Italy and Spain.

This clone has only one observation. Profiled with immunoSEQ multiplex PCR; TCRdb holds only in-frame clones, not every one. The profile covers roughly 270,000 clones, with 85% appearing a single time and about 2.5% taken by the ten largest. Participants came from under 30 US areas, aged roughly 18 to 89 years. Assignment of participants to cohorts was predicated upon participant-reported clinical history. What the recovered Cohort 3 donors had was two negative PCRs, clearance, or symptom resolution. The CDR3 consists of 15 residues. Germline lookup yields CDR1 MNHEY and CDR2 SMNVEV (reference sequence). Trimming pared 3 bases from V and 5 bases from J, leaving 13 bases between.

The chain is built from TRBV27 and TRBJ2-2, with D possibly matching TRBD1 (5 bases). The specimen was PBMCs or T cells enriched from blood (not recorded which). The clonotype was recovered from a woman between 50 and 59 years old who had recovered from COVID-19. CDR3 protein: CASSLTARWTGELFF. CDR3 DNA sequence: TGTGCCAGCAGTTTGACAGCCCGGTGGACCGGGGAGCTGTTTTTT.